The 13 T cell receptor beta chains reported below all come from one sample, sequenced in a study of tumor-infiltrating lymphocytes in primary liver carcinoma. Reverse transcription of about 0.5 ug total RNA with a constant-region primer produced TCR beta cDNA. It was through three nested multiplex PCR rounds of slightly modified ARM-PCR that TCR beta libraries arose. It was with TRBV1-TRBV30 forward primers and a C-beta reverse primer that the first two PCR rounds were run, at about 10 cycles each. Each CDR3 protein gets one entry after TCRdb re-called the multiplex PCR reads with MiXCR. The sample includes tens of thousands of distinct CDR3 sequences, approximately 70% of them seen just once. Co-extraction yielded RNA and DNA from around 20-30 mg of unsorted bulk tissue. Sequenced input: liver tumor tissue from sampling region 1. The subset is: tumor region T1, superior pole. The source is a man aged 35 to 55 with primary liver carcinoma and hepatitis B virus infection.

In this sample, this clonotype turned up many times. J is TRBJ2-5 and V is TRBV5-6; 13 bases agree with TRBD2. Germline V gene lookup returns CDR1 SGHDT and CDR2 YYEEEE. The CDR3 is 17 amino acids. The J segment lost 4 bases and the V segment lost 0 bases, leaving 6 bases of the junction unmatched. The CDR3 loop is CASSLATTSGGGETQYF. Written as DNA, the CDR3 is TGTGCCAGCAGCTTGGCCACCACTAGCGGGGGGGGAGAGACCCAGTACTTC.

The rearrangement links TRBV6-6 to TRBJ2-1; no reliable D call. Germline V gives CDR1 MNHNY, CDR2 SVGAGI (reference sequence). This CDR3 contains 12 residues. CDR3 region: CARSPGGNEQFF. The CDR3 region has the DNA TGTGCAAGAAGTCCGGGCGGAAATGAGCAGTTCTTC.

J is TRBJ2-5 and V is TRBV6-1; the D gene is possibly TRBD2 (6 bases). The CDR3 has 13 residues. CDR1 is MNHNS, CDR2 SASEGT, per germline. DNA for the CDR3: TGTGTCAACAGTGTGAACGGGAGAGAGACCCAGTACTTC. It yields the protein CVNSVNGRETQYF.

This clonotype was counted many times. The chain carries TRBV28 and TRBJ2-7, with 12 bases matching TRBD1. The length of the CDR3 is 15 residues. V lost 5 bases, J lost 4 bases, and 6 bases stayed unmatched. Germline lookup yields CDR1 MDHEN and CDR2 SYDVKM. This CDR3 reads CASSLPGQGAYEQYF. The DNA of the CDR3 is TGTGCCAGCAGTCTTCCGGGACAGGGGGCGTACGAGCAGTACTTC.

In regard to this clonotype: The final CDR3 position lacks the conserved phenylalanine or tryptophan, pointing to a likely read error. This sequence joins TRBV7-2 and TRBJ2-5; TRBD2 might be the D (6 bases). The V end lost 2 bases, the J end lost 4 bases, and 17 bases lay between the germline ends. Germline CDR1 reads SGHTA; CDR2 reads FQGNSA. This CDR3 has 16 amino acids. The CDR3 is CASSLSWGGVRETQYL. The CDR3 nucleotides are TGTGCCAGCAGCTTATCGTGGGGAGGTGTACGAGAGACCCAGTACCTC.

In the case of this clonotype: A read error is likely, as this CDR3 ends without the conserved phenylalanine or tryptophan. CDR3 nucleotide sequence: TGTGCCAGCATGTTCAGATCTACCTCTAACTATGGCTACACCTTA. It translates to CASMFRSTSNYGYTL. The chain couples TRBV6-1 to TRBJ1-2; the D is unclear. The CDR3 has 15 amino acids. Trimming took 7 bases from V and 0 from J, leaving 15 bases between them. Germline CDR1 and CDR2: MNHNS and SASEGT.

The chain carries TRBV30 and TRBJ1-4; D remains ambiguous. V lost 8 bases and J 7 bases, leaving 17 bases between the germline ends. Germline V lookup: CDR1 GTSNPN, CDR2 SVGIG (reference sequence). The CDR3 length is 13 residues. The CDR3 protein is CASAWIEGEKLFF. CDR3 DNA: TGTGCCAGCGCGTGGATCGAGGGTGAAAAACTGTTTTTT.

As to this clonotype: The CDR3 carries no conserved terminal phenylalanine or tryptophan, so it likely arises from a read error. The chain joins TRBV6-5 to TRBJ2-5; 7 bases match TRBD2. The CDR3 covers 15 residues. After removal of 9 bases from V and 2 bases from J, the junction contained 12 bases not matched to a gene. Germline CDR1 and CDR2: MNHEY and SVGAGI. CDR3 nucleotides: TGTGCCAGTAACTCCGGGTTGGGGGGGCAAGAGACCCAGTACTGC. This sequence encodes CASNSGLGGQETQYC.

This clonotype was counted between two and nine times. One junction end disagrees with the germline gene, perhaps due to a read error. This rearrangement joins TRBV6-6 to TRBJ2-2; perhaps D is TRBD1 or TRBD2 (5 bases each). Germline CDR1 and CDR2: MNHNY and SVGAGI (reference sequence). This CDR3 is built from 12 residues. CDR3 DNA sequence: TGTGCCAGCACCCTATCCTCCAGGGAGTTGTTTTTT. Translating gives CASTLSSRELFF.

The rearrangement uses TRBV28 and TRBJ1-2; the match to TRBD1 covers 8 bases. After removal of 7 bases from V and 4 bases from J, the junction contained 11 bases not matched to a gene. The CDR3 is 15 residues long. Germline V lookup: CDR1 MDHEN, CDR2 SYDVKM. In DNA form, the CDR3 reads TGTGCCAGCACCCGACCCGAGACAGGGGTCTATGGCTACACCTTC. This codes for CASTRPETGVYGYTF.

With regard to this clonotype: A much larger clone differs from this one at a single base, so this may be a read error. The rearrangement links TRBV5-1 to TRBJ1-2, with D possibly being TRBD1 (5 bases). The CDR3 has 13 amino acids. Germline V CDR1 and CDR2: SGHRS, YFSETQ. The CDR3 nucleotides are TGCGCCAGGAGCTTGGCAGGGAACTATGGCTACACCTTC. This translates into CARSLAGNYGYTF. Supplemented by reference TRBV5-1 and TRBJ1-2, the full variable domain reads KAGVTQTPRYLIKTRGQQVTLSCSPISGHRSVSWYQQTPGQGLQFLFEYFSETQRNKGNFPGRFSGRQFSNSRSEMNVSTLELGDSALYLCARSLAGNYGYTFGSGTRLTVV.

The gene calls are TRBV5-1 and TRBJ2-2; 14 bases are shared with TRBD2. This CDR3 region has 15 residues. Germline V gives CDR1 SGHRS, CDR2 YFSETQ. The CDR3 coding sequence is TGCCCCGGCAGCTGGGGACTAGCGGGAGCCGGGGAGCTGTTTTTT. Amino acids: CPGSWGLAGAGELFF.

This clonotype turned up a few times. The V call is TRBV28, the J call TRBJ2-1, with D maybe TRBD1 (6 bases). The CDR3 loop spans 16 amino acids. Trimming shortened V by 6 bases and J by 1 base, and 16 bases separated the two germline ends. Germline V gene sequence: CDR1 MDHEN, CDR2 SYDVKM. CDR3 loop: CASSPFRGASYNEQFF. The CDR3 DNA is TGTGCCAGCAGCCCTTTCAGGGGTGCTTCCTACAATGAGCAGTTCTTC.